Presented here are 23 T cell receptor beta chains from one specimen sequenced in a study of CD8+CD57+ T cells in acquired aplastic anemia. Genomic DNA, serving as template, underwent TCR beta VDJ and CDR3 profiling. One entry per CDR3 protein results from TCRdb running MiXCR on the reads. The sample lists about 270,000 distinct CDR3 sequences, 82% occurring once. Patients sequenced had flow cytometry evidence of CD8+CD57+ cell expansion. Sequences were obtained from sorted CD4+, CD8+, or CD8+CD57+ T cells (not recorded which) from PBMCs. The origin of the receptors is a human donor with aplastic anemia.

This clonotype has more than one count but fewer than ten. The chain carries TRBV9 and TRBJ1-1; no reliable D call. Germline V gives CDR1 SGDLS, CDR2 YYNGEE. This CDR3 contains 15 residues. With 7 bases removed from V and 6 bases from J, the gap between germline ends came to 22 bases. The CDR3 loop reads CASGLDLTGKSEAFF. CDR3 DNA: TGTGCCAGCGGCTTAGATCTGACCGGGAAGTCTGAAGCTTTCTTT.

This rearrangement joins TRBV7-6 to TRBJ2-3, with D possibly TRBD1 on 6 matching bases. The tail of the sequence fits TRBJ1-5 better, so the J call may be wrong. The CDR3 totals 14 residues. CDR1 is SGHVS and CDR2 is FNYEAQ in the germline V gene. The CDR3 DNA is TGTGCCAGCAGCGCAGCGACAGGCGCTCAAGAGCAGCATTTT. Amino acid sequence: CASSAATGAQEQHF.

The rearrangement links TRBV2 to TRBJ1-1, with D tentatively TRBD1 (5 bases). The CDR3 has 12 amino acids. V was clipped by 7 bases and J by 7 bases, with 13 bases between them. The germline V gene encodes CDR1 SNHLY and CDR2 FYNNEI. This CDR3 is CASTLEGIEAFF. In DNA form, the CDR3 reads TGTGCCAGCACCTTGGAGGGGATTGAAGCTTTCTTT.

Points on this clonotype: Because it lacks the conserved phenylalanine or tryptophan at the end, this CDR3 is likely a read error. It is unclear where the CDR3 begins or ends on the DNA, so no DNA is shown, and the CDR3 is as TCRdb lists it. The J gene is TRBJ1-1, the V gene TRBV24-1; the table's TRBD1 call for D was not verified on the DNA. Germline V gives CDR1 KGHDR, CDR2 SFDVKD. The CDR3 is 13 amino acids in total, end residues counted. The CDR3 sequence is CATRDSTNPEDFV.

The gene calls are TRBV7-3 and TRBJ2-1, with 7 bases fitting TRBD1. V shed 5 bases, J shed 13 bases, and the junction held 20 bases outside the gene matches. The length of the CDR3 is 16 residues. The germline V gene has CDR1 SGHTA and CDR2 FQGTGA. The CDR3 coding sequence is TGTGCCAGCAGCCCACCACAGGGGCGGAAGATCGGAGGACAGTTCTTC. It specifies CASSPPQGRKIGGQFF.

This chain links TRBV9 with TRBJ2-1; tentative D call: TRBD1 (5 bases). The CDR3 covers 16 residues. CDR1 SGDLS and CDR2 YYNGEE come from the germline V gene. V dropped 3 bases and J dropped 11 bases, with 24 bases sitting between them. The CDR3 reads CASSDDSASYNSQQFF. The CDR3 nucleotides are TGTGCCAGCAGCGACGACAGCGCCTCCTATAATTCACAGCAGTTCTTC.

Only one count was recorded for this clonotype. A junction end diverges from the germline sequence, so it may reflect a read error. The chain joins TRBV9 to TRBJ2-1; D is ambiguous. Germline CDR1 SGDLS, CDR2 YYNGEE. The CDR3 consists of 14 residues. CDR3 sequence reads: CASSVGNSYNEQFF. The CDR3 DNA reads as TGTGCCAGCAGTGTAGGCAACTCCTACAATGAGCAGTTCTTC.

This clonotype showed up just once. Its ends do not fully match the called genes, so a read error is possible. This chain uses TRBV4-3 with TRBJ2-7; 7 nucleotides agree with TRBD2. Per the germline V gene, CDR1 is LGHNA and CDR2 is YSLEER. The length of the CDR3 is 15 residues. The CDR3 sequence is CASSPGGGSSYGQYF. The CDR3 nucleotides read TGCGCCAGCAGCCCAGGCGGCGGGAGCTCCTACGGGCAGTACTTC.

This clonotype was counted once. The chain is built from TRBV11-3 and TRBJ2-5, with D unclear. V lost 0 bases, J lost 4 bases, and 12 bases lay in between. The germline V gene encodes CDR1 SGHNT and CDR2 YENEEA. This CDR3 is 15 amino acids long. CDR3 nucleotide sequence: TGTGCCAGCAGCTTAGATGGAACATGGGGAGAGACCCAGTACTTC. Translating gives CASSLDGTWGETQYF.

V gene TRBV12-3 or TRBV12-4 combines with J gene TRBJ2-3, with D tentatively TRBD1 or TRBD2 (5 bases each). The V gene lost 5 bases and the J gene lost 3 bases, with 18 bases spanning the gap. The CDR3 runs to 16 residues. The CDR3 DNA reads TGTGCCAGCAGTCGACAGTCAGACGGGGAAACAGATACGCAGTATTTT. Protein product: CASSRQSDGETDTQYF.

This rearrangement joins TRBV7-4 to TRBJ1-1; D call uncertain. Trimming removed 4 bases from V and 14 bases from J, with 26 bases in between. Germline CDR1 is SGHVT and CDR2 is SQSDAQ. The CDR3 totals 15 residues. CDR3 sequence reads: CASSSNRLGSLRAFF. The CDR3 coding sequence is TGTGCCAGCAGCTCCAATCGGCTAGGATCCCTACGAGCATTCTTT.

The V and J genes are TRBV2 and TRBJ2-5; no clear D gene. Germline assignment: CDR1 SNHLY and CDR2 FYNNEI. The V end was cut by 8 bases, the J end by 5 bases, with 21 bases between. The CDR3 has 15 amino acids. The CDR3, as DNA: TGTGCCAGCGGTGGGGTGGCGGCAGATGTGGAGACCCAGTACTTC. Protein sequence: CASGGVAADVETQYF.

This chain uses TRBV5-4 with TRBJ2-7, with D hard to call. Germline CDR1 and CDR2: SGHNT and YYREEE (reference sequence). The CDR3 contains 14 residues. V lost 5 bases, J lost 6 bases, and 18 bases lay in between. In DNA form, the CDR3 reads TGTGCCAGCAGTTACGTGAACGGTAACTGCGAGCAGTACTTC. This sequence encodes CASSYVNGNCEQYF.

This clonotype was counted only a few times. The V call is TRBV11-3, the J call TRBJ2-5, with D possibly matching TRBD1 (5 bases). From germline, CDR1 is SGHNT and CDR2 YENEEA. The germline V and J ends were trimmed by 0 bases and 5 bases, with 13 bases remaining between them. The CDR3 covers 15 residues. The CDR3 loop is CASSLDLTVRETQYF. The CDR3 DNA reads as TGTGCCAGCAGCTTAGATCTGACAGTTAGGGAGACCCAGTACTTC.

The chain couples TRBV7-9 to TRBJ2-6; D possibly corresponds to TRBD1 (6 bases). Germline CDR1 is SEHNR and CDR2 is FQNEAQ (reference sequence). V gave up 4 bases and J gave up 14 bases, with 24 bases separating them. This CDR3 is built from 16 residues. The CDR3 nucleotides are TGTGCCAGCAGCTGGGCACAGGGCTCAAACTATGGCTTCCTGACTTTC. Translated, it gives CASSWAQGSNYGFLTF.

In the case of this clonotype: The conserved final phenylalanine or tryptophan is absent from the CDR3, which likely points to a read error. The DNA is omitted, as the CDR3 cannot be located on it reliably, and the CDR3 follows TCRdb's listing. The chain is built from TRBV10-2 and TRBJ2-1; the D call TRBD1 from the table was never checked on the DNA. The CDR3 is 13 amino acids long, termini counted. From germline, CDR1 is WSHSY and CDR2 SAAADI. The CDR3 is CASSDGGSRTQGR.

This clonotype has a single count. The chain uses TRBV15 and TRBJ1-1, with D possibly being TRBD1 (6 bases). Germline V gene data show CDR1 as LNHNV and CDR2 as YYDKDF (reference sequence). V dropped 5 bases and J dropped 12 bases, with 25 bases sitting between them. CDR3 size: 15 residues. The CDR3 sequence is CATSGGSGEETQSFF. The CDR3 DNA reads TGTGCCACCAGCGGGGGCAGCGGGGAGGAGACTCAATCTTTCTTT. The variable domain in full, with the rest retrieved from reference TRBV15 and TRBJ1-1, is DAMVIQNPRYQVTQFGKPVTLSCSQTLNHNVMYWYQQKSSQAPKLLFHYYDKDFNNEADTPDNFQSRRPNTSFCFLDIRSPGLGDTAMYLCATSGGSGEETQSFFGQGTRLTVV.

This chain joins TRBV19 and TRBJ1-1; D ambiguous. The ends were cut back, 6 bases at V and 11 bases at J, with 19 bases in the middle. There are 13 residues in the CDR3. Per germline, CDR1 LNHDA and CDR2 SQIVND (reference sequence). In DNA, the CDR3 is TGTGCCAGTAGCCTGACTAGCGGCGTTAGGGCTTTCTTT. This encodes CASSLTSGVRAFF.

This chain links TRBV2 with TRBJ1-5; 7 bases agree with TRBD1. The CDR3 consists of 13 residues. Trimming removed 3 bases from V and 7 bases from J; junction bases left unmatched: 3. Germline assignment: CDR1 SNHLY and CDR2 FYNNEI. CDR3 amino acids: CASSDRGGQPQHF. Written as DNA, the CDR3 is TGTGCCAGCAGTGACAGGGGGGGACAGCCCCAGCATTTT.

The chain couples TRBV7-6 to TRBJ2-7, with D perhaps matching TRBD1 (6 bases). CDR3 length equals 18 residues. The germline V and J ends were trimmed by 4 bases and 3 bases, with 25 bases remaining between them. The V gene's germline CDR1 is SGHVS and CDR2 FNYEAQ. The CDR3 DNA is TGTGCCAGCAGCTCTGACAGGAGACTTTCACCCCTCCACTACGAGCAGTACGTC. Amino acid sequence: CASSSDRRLSPLHYEQYV.

This chain uses TRBV11-1 with TRBJ2-3; 7 positions match TRBD2. Germline CDR1 SGHAT, CDR2 FQDESV (reference sequence). J lost 0 bases, V lost 5 bases, and 8 bases had no gene match. The CDR3 totals 16 residues. The CDR3 sequence is CASSLSSGVSTDTQYF. CDR3 bases: TGTGCCAGCAGCCTCTCAAGCGGGGTCAGCACAGATACGCAGTATTTT.

In this sample, this clonotype turned up many times. V and J are TRBV15 and TRBJ1-2; 7 nucleotides align to TRBD1. Germline lookup yields CDR1 LNHNV and CDR2 YYDKDF (reference sequence). The CDR3 extends over 12 amino acids. V lost 5 bases, J lost 6 bases, and 3 bases stayed unmatched. CDR3 bases: TGTGCCACCAGCCCCACAGGGGATGGCTACACCTTC. This translates into CATSPTGDGYTF.

The chain recombines TRBV7-3 with TRBJ2-3; 11 nucleotides line up with TRBD2. CDR1 is SGHTA, CDR2 FQGTGA, per germline. The CDR3 runs 14 residues. Germline trimming cut 5 bases from V and 5 bases from J; bases unmatched to any gene: 3. This CDR3 is CASSPGLAGDTQYF. CDR3 DNA sequence: TGTGCCAGCAGCCCAGGACTAGCGGGAGATACGCAGTATTTT.